This is a list of T cell receptor beta chains from one sample in a study of response to subunit inactivated influenza vaccine. Via MiXCR, TCRdb re-called the RT-PCR reads, giving one row per CDR3 protein. Here the sample spans 300,000 to 350,000 distinct CDR3 sequences, 22% being singletons. Sequenced here: PBMCs from blood, sampled approximately 20 months after vaccination. All receptors come from a man aged 45 to 75 who received an inactivated influenza vaccine. Both conserved end residues are part of each CDR3. Fields, in order: D gene, J gene, CDR3 length, clone size, V gene, CDR3 DNA, CDR3 protein. The D gene is left open where the match is weak. Part of the rows lack a size; the others show once, few, many or a class for expanded clones.

d_gene: TRBD1; j_gene: TRBJ2-7; len: 13; abundance: -; v_gene: TRBV3-1; CDR3nt: TGTGCCAGCAGCCAAGTCCAGGGGGACAAGCAGTACTTC; CDR3aa: CASSQVQGDKQYF
d_gene: -; j_gene: TRBJ1-2; len: 15; abundance: -; v_gene: TRBV7-2; CDR3nt: TGTGCCAGCAGCTTAGCAAGAGACAGGAACTATGGCTACACCTTC; CDR3aa: CASSLARDRNYGYTF
d_gene: TRBD1; j_gene: TRBJ2-1; len: 16; abundance: few; v_gene: TRBV29-1; CDR3nt: TGCAGCGTTGACTACGTAGGACAGGGGGCCGGCAATGAGCAGTTCTTC; CDR3aa: CSVDYVGQGAGNEQFF
d_gene: TRBD2; j_gene: TRBJ2-7; len: 17; abundance: -; v_gene: TRBV10-3; CDR3nt: TGTGCCATCAGCCTTGGACTAGCGGGAGGAAACTCCTACGAGCAGTACTTC; CDR3aa: CAISLGLAGGNSYEQYF
d_gene: -; j_gene: TRBJ1-5; len: 14; abundance: -; v_gene: TRBV6-5; CDR3nt: TGTGCCAGCAGTTATCGGGGATTTGGACAGCCCCAGCATTTT; CDR3aa: CASSYRGFGQPQHF
d_gene: -; j_gene: TRBJ2-1; len: 14; abundance: -; v_gene: TRBV4-3; CDR3nt: TGCGCCAGCAGCCAAGACCTGAGGCCCTATGAGCAGTTCTTC; CDR3aa: CASSQDLRPYEQFF
d_gene: -; j_gene: TRBJ1-2; len: 14; abundance: -; v_gene: TRBV14; CDR3nt: TGTGCCAGCAGCCAAGCCGGACAGTACTATGGCTACACCTTC; CDR3aa: CASSQAGQYYGYTF
d_gene: -; j_gene: TRBJ1-3; len: 14; abundance: few; v_gene: TRBV3-1; CDR3nt: TGTGCCAGCAGCCAAGAGGCGGCTGGAAACACCATATATTTT; CDR3aa: CASSQEAAGNTIYF
d_gene: -; j_gene: TRBJ2-3; len: 16; abundance: -; v_gene: TRBV4-2; CDR3nt: TGTGCCAGCAGCCAAGGGACCCTCCCTCTCACAGATACGCAGTATTTT; CDR3aa: CASSQGTLPLTDTQYF
d_gene: TRBD2; j_gene: TRBJ2-3; len: 14; abundance: -; v_gene: TRBV6-1; CDR3nt: TGTGCCAGCGGGTCGGGAGGTCCCACAGATACGCAGTATTTT; CDR3aa: CASGSGGPTDTQYF
d_gene: -; j_gene: TRBJ1-2; len: 12; abundance: few; v_gene: TRBV5-4; CDR3nt: TGTGCCAGCAGTTCGGACCTATCTGGCTACACCTTC; CDR3aa: CASSSDLSGYTF
d_gene: -; j_gene: TRBJ2-3; len: 18; abundance: once; v_gene: TRBV27; CDR3nt: TGTGCCCCAGTTCCCCCCCTCCAGATACCCACCGGGACAGATACGCAGTATTTT; CDR3aa: CAPVPPLQIPTGTDTQYF
d_gene: -; j_gene: TRBJ1-5; len: 14; abundance: many; v_gene: TRBV7-2; CDR3nt: TGTGCCAGCAGTCAAATTGCGGGCTTGCAGCCCCAGCATTTT; CDR3aa: CASSQIAGLQPQHF
d_gene: TRBD1; j_gene: TRBJ1-5; len: 15; abundance: -; v_gene: TRBV6-7; CDR3nt: TGTGCCAGCAGTTCTCAAGGACAGGGAAAGTGGCCCCAGCATTTT; CDR3aa: CASSSQGQGKWPQHF
d_gene: -; j_gene: TRBJ1-1; len: 14; abundance: -; v_gene: TRBV5-8; CDR3nt: TGTGCCAGCAGCTTAATCGGGTCGGGCACTGAAGCTTTCTTT; CDR3aa: CASSLIGSGTEAFF
d_gene: TRBD2; j_gene: TRBJ2-3; len: 15; abundance: -; v_gene: TRBV19; CDR3nt: TGTGCCAGTACCCTTAGCGGGATCAGTAAGGATACGCAGTATTTT; CDR3aa: CASTLSGISKDTQYF
d_gene: -; j_gene: TRBJ2-7; len: 14; abundance: -; v_gene: TRBV4-3; CDR3nt: TGCGCCAGCAGCCACCGCCATCCTACCTACGAGCAGTACTTC; CDR3aa: CASSHRHPTYEQYF
d_gene: -; j_gene: TRBJ2-2; len: 15; abundance: few; v_gene: TRBV20-1; CDR3nt: TGCAGTGCTAGAGATTGGAGGGCGAACACCGGGGAGCTGTTTTTT; CDR3aa: CSARDWRANTGELFF
d_gene: -; j_gene: TRBJ1-6; len: 17; abundance: many; v_gene: TRBV28; CDR3nt: TGTGCCAGCACACCCGGACGAGGGGCGATTCATAATTCACCCCTCCACTTT; CDR3aa: CASTPGRGAIHNSPLHF
d_gene: -; j_gene: TRBJ2-3; len: 15; abundance: -; v_gene: TRBV25-1; CDR3nt: TGTGCCAGCACCAAGGGAGACAGTTACACAGATACGCAGTATTTT; CDR3aa: CASTKGDSYTDTQYF
d_gene: -; j_gene: TRBJ1-5; len: 16; abundance: many; v_gene: TRBV20-1; CDR3nt: TGCAGTGCTAGGTTGCTTCGCATAGATAGCAATCAGCCCCAGCATTTT; CDR3aa: CSARLLRIDSNQPQHF
d_gene: -; j_gene: TRBJ1-1; len: 14; abundance: once; v_gene: TRBV18; CDR3nt: TGTGCCAGCTCACCCCAGCGGGGAGACACTGAAGCTTTCTTT; CDR3aa: CASSPQRGDTEAFF
d_gene: -; j_gene: TRBJ1-6; len: 14; abundance: few; v_gene: TRBV7-8; CDR3nt: TGTGCCAGCAGCTTACGGGGAGCGGATTCACCCCTCCACTTT; CDR3aa: CASSLRGADSPLHF
d_gene: -; j_gene: TRBJ2-2; len: 15; abundance: -; v_gene: TRBV15; CDR3nt: TGTGCCACCAGCCAGAGGACGGGGCGGACCGGGGAGCTGTTTTTT; CDR3aa: CATSQRTGRTGELFF
d_gene: -; j_gene: TRBJ1-1; len: 14; abundance: few; v_gene: TRBV27; CDR3nt: TGTGCCAGCAGTTTATTAGGAGGGGCCACTGAAGCTTTCTTT; CDR3aa: CASSLLGGATEAFF
d_gene: TRBD2; j_gene: TRBJ2-5; len: 17; abundance: -; v_gene: TRBV12-3/TRBV12-4; CDR3nt: TGTGCCAGCAGCCCGATGAGACTAGCGGGGGCCCAAGAGACCCAGTACTTC; CDR3aa: CASSPMRLAGAQETQYF
d_gene: TRBD1; j_gene: TRBJ1-3; len: 17; abundance: -; v_gene: TRBV7-9; CDR3nt: TGTGCCAGCAGCCCCGGACAGGGGGCTGCCTCTGGAAACACCATATATTTT; CDR3aa: CASSPGQGAASGNTIYF
d_gene: -; j_gene: TRBJ1-1; len: 12; abundance: -; v_gene: TRBV29-1; CDR3nt: TGCAGCGGTGAGGCGCCGAACACTGAAGCTTTCTTT; CDR3aa: CSGEAPNTEAFF